What follows describes a single TCR beta chain. The antigen remains undetermined. This sample was included in a study of spatial heterogeneity in lung cancer. Across the study: Patients with untreated early-stage non-small cell lung cancer, numbering some 68, were the donors. PBMC collected at follow-up were sequenced when available, a median of about 2 years after resection. General study points: Relative to follow-up, resection was when ubiquitous expanded tumor TCRs appeared more in blood.

Time point reported: blood at routine non-recurrence follow-up after resection. Extraction of whole RNA from tumor, nontumor lung or frozen PBMC preceded unsorted sequencing. This CDR3 region has 14 residues. CDR1 SQVTM and CDR2 ANQGSEA come from the germline V gene. The germline V and J ends were trimmed by 2 bases and 3 bases, with 12 bases remaining between them. TCRdb fed the 5' RACE reads into MiXCR, producing one record per CDR3 protein. The sample has about 120,000 distinct CDR3 sequences; about 12% are singletons. The sequence was obtained from a male donor with early-stage non-small cell lung cancer. The material sequenced was PBMCs, taken at follow-up. The V and J genes are TRBV29-1 and TRBJ2-3; D uncertain. In DNA form, the CDR3 reads TGCAGCGTTGAAATGGCTCGGCTTACAGATACGCAGTATTTT. Translating gives CSVEMARLTDTQYF.